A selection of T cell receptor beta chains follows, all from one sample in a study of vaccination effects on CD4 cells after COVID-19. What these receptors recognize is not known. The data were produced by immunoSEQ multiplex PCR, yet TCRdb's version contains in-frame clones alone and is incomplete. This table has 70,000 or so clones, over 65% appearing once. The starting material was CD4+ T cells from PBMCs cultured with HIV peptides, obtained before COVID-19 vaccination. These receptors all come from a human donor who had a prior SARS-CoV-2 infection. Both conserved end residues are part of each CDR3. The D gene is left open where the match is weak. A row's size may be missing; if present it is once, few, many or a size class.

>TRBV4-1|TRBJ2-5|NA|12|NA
CASSHPTETQYF
TGCGCCAGCAGCCATCCGACGGAGACCCAGTACTTC
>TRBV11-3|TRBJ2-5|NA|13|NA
CASSSKSGETQYF
TGTGCCAGCAGCTCGAAGAGTGGAGAGACCCAGTACTTC
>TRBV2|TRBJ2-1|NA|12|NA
CASSARLNEQFF
TGTGCCAGCAGTGCCCGACTCAATGAGCAGTTCTTC
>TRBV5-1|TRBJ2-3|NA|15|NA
CASSLDGITGDTQYF
TGCGCCAGCAGCTTGGATGGCATAACGGGGGATACGCAGTATTTT
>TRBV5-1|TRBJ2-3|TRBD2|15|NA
CASSLASGGEDTQYF
TGCGCCAGCAGCTTGGCTAGCGGGGGGGAGGATACGCAGTATTTT
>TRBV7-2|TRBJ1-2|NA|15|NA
CASSPGRVGASGYTF
TGTGCCAGCAGCCCAGGGAGGGTGGGGGCCAGTGGCTACACCTTC
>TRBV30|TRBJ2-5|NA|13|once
CAWSVKGTETQYF
TGTGCCTGGAGTGTCAAGGGGACAGAGACCCAGTACTTC
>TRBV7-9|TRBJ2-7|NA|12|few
CASSLGTFRQYF
TGTGCCAGCAGCCTGGGGACATTTAGGCAGTACTTC
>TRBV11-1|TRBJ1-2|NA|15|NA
CASSSPKTGFYGYTF
TGTGCCAGCTCGTCTCCAAAGACCGGTTTCTATGGCTACACCTTC
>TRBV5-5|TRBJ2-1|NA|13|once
CASSFNTYNEQFF
TGTGCCAGCAGTTTCAATACCTACAATGAGCAGTTCTTC
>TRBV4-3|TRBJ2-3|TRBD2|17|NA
CASSQEMTSGSTDTQYF
TGCGCCAGCAGCCAAGAAATGACTAGCGGGAGCACAGATACGCAGTATTTT
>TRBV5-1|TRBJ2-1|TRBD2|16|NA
CASSLVSSGDRNEQFF
TGCGCCAGCAGCTTGGTGTCTAGCGGGGATCGGAATGAGCAGTTCTTC
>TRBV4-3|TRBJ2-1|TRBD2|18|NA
CASSQDGVGGRSVSEQFF
TGCGCCAGCAGCCAAGATGGGGTCGGGGGGAGGTCGGTGAGCGAGCAGTTCTTC
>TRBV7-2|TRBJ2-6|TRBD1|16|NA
CASSTGTGTGANVLTF
TGTGCCAGCAGCACAGGGACAGGGACTGGGGCCAACGTCCTGACTTTC
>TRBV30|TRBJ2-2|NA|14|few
CARRRDPRAGELFF
TGTGCCCGTCGCCGGGACCCCAGGGCCGGGGAGCTGTTTTTT
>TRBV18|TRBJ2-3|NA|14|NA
CASSPGHFTDTQYF
TGTGCCAGCTCACCGGGACATTTCACAGATACGCAGTATTTT
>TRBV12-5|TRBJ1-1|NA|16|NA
CASGLGFGAVDAEAFF
TGTGCTAGTGGTTTGGGTTTTGGGGCTGTGGATGCTGAAGCTTTCTTT
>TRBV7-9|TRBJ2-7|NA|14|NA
CASSLGASSYEQYF
TGTGCCAGCAGCTTAGGGGCCAGCTCCTACGAGCAGTACTTC
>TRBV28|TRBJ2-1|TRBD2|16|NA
CASSLSPGLGNHEQFF
TGTGCCAGCAGTTTGTCCCCGGGACTAGGAAACCATGAGCAGTTCTTC
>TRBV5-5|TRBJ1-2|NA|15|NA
CASSLASGSAYSYTF
TGTGCCAGCAGCTTGGCCAGCGGTTCAGCATACAGCTACACCTTC
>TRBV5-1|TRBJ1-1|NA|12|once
CASSPGQSEAFF
TGCGCCAGCAGCCCTGGACAGAGTGAAGCTTTCTTT
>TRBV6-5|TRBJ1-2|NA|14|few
CASSQNSGISGYTF
TGTGCCAGCAGTCAGAACTCGGGTATTTCCGGCTACACCTTC
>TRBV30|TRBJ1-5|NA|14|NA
CAWSPTGIYQPQHF
TGTGCCTGGAGTCCTACAGGGATTTATCAGCCCCAGCATTTT
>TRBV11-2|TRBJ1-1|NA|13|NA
CASSLEPQGTSFF
TGTGCCAGCAGCTTAGAGCCCCAAGGCACCTCTTTCTTT
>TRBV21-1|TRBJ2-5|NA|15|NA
CASSKDWQGEETQYF
TGTGCCAGCAGCAAAGATTGGCAGGGAGAAGAGACCCAGTACTTC
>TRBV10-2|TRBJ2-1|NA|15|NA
CASTPQLFSYNEQFF
TGCGCCAGCACCCCACAGCTTTTCTCCTACAATGAGCAGTTCTTC
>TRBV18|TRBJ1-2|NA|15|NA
CASSPQPTANYGYTF
TGTGCCAGCTCCCCACAGCCGACAGCGAACTATGGCTACACCTTC
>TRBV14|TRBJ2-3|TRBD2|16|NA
CASSPFSSGRTDTQYF
TGTGCCAGCAGCCCCTTTTCTAGCGGTCGCACAGATACGCAGTATTTT
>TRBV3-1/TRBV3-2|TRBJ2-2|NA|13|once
CASSDTITGELFF
TGTGCCAGCAGCGACACTATCACCGGGGAGCTGTTTTTT
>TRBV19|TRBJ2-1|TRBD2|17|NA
CASSTTRSGGTYNEQFF
TGTGCCAGTAGTACGACCCGTAGCGGGGGGACCTACAATGAGCAGTTCTTC
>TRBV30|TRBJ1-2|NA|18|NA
CAFDVDTSSGTLNYGYTF
TGTGCCTTTGACGTCGACACATCATCGGGGACTCTAAACTATGGCTACACCTTC
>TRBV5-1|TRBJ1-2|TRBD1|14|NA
CASSSTGGSYGYTF
TGCGCCAGCAGCTCGACAGGGGGGAGCTATGGCTACACCTTC
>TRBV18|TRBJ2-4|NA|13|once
CASSPVGGNIQYF
TGTGCCAGCTCACCAGTTGGTGGGAACATTCAGTACTTC
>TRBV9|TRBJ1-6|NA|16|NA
CASSVGATAANSPLHF
TGTGCCAGCAGCGTAGGCGCGACAGCCGCCAATTCACCCCTCCACTTT
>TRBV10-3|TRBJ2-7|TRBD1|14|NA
CASREGQGVGEQYF
TGTGCCTCACGCGAGGGACAGGGGGTGGGGGAGCAGTACTTC
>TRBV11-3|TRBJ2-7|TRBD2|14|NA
CASSPSGISYEQYF
TGTGCCAGCAGCCCGAGCGGGATCAGCTACGAGCAGTACTTC
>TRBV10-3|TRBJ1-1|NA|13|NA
CAISNVPGTEAFF
TGTGCCATCAGTAACGTGCCTGGCACTGAAGCTTTCTTT
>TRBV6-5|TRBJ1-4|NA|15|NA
CASTTLPSKSEKLFF
TGTGCCAGCACCACCCTCCCGAGTAAAAGCGAAAAACTGTTTTTT
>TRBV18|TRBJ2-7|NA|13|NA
CATKSLSGYEQYF
TGTGCCACAAAAAGCCTTAGCGGCTACGAGCAGTACTTC
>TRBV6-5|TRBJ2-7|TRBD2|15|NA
CASRRLAGEGYEQYF
TGTGCCAGCAGGCGACTAGCGGGAGAGGGCTACGAGCAGTACTTC
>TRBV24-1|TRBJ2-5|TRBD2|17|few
CATSDSGLAGARETQYF
TGTGCCACCAGTGATTCGGGACTAGCGGGAGCTCGAGAGACCCAGTACTTC
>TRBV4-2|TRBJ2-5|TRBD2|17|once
CASSQSGTSGFQETQYF
TGTGCCAGCAGCCAATCGGGGACTAGCGGATTCCAAGAGACCCAGTACTTC
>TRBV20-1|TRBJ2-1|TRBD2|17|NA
CSASGTRAKSSYNEQFF
TGCAGTGCTAGTGGGACTAGGGCAAAGAGCTCCTACAATGAGCAGTTCTTC
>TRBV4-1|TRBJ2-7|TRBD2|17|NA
CASSQVLLAGVTYEQYF
TGCGCCAGCAGCCAAGTTCTACTAGCGGGGGTTACCTACGAGCAGTACTTC
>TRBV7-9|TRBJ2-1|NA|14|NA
CASSLVLDTEPQFF
TGTGCCAGCAGCTTAGTGCTAGATACGGAGCCCCAGTTCTTC